This T cell receptor beta chain was identified in a study of spatial heterogeneity in lung cancer. Whole-study results and caveats: In blood, ubiquitous expanded tumor TCRs appeared more at resection than follow-up.

TCRdb reprocessed the 5' RACE reads with MiXCR, giving one entry per CDR3 protein. The sample includes about 120,000 distinct CDR3 sequences, roughly an eighth of them seen just once. This sample's time point: blood at routine non-recurrence follow-up after resection. Sequencing was performed on whole RNA extracted from tumor and nontumor lung tissue, or from frozen PBMC, and the material was left unsorted. V lost 7 bases, J lost 5 bases, and 5 bases stayed unmatched. This CDR3 comprises 14 residues. Germline V gives CDR1 SGHNT, CDR2 YENEEA. Details on this clonotype: Its antigen is not known.

J is TRBJ1-1 and V is TRBV11-3; TRBD1 matches 12 bases. This receptor was obtained from a male donor with early-stage non-small cell lung cancer. The starting material was PBMCs, obtained at follow-up. The CDR3 coding sequence is TGTGCCAGCATGGGACAGGGGGCGAGAACTGAAGCTTTCTTT. Translated: CASMGQGARTEAFF.